The TCR beta chain described here comes from a study of blood T cell repertoires in COVID-19. Whole-study context: Sample material is recorded as cDNA or gDNA derived from T cells, B-cell-depleted T cells, or PBMCs.

Per the original methods: Amplification of reference gene primers provided the estimated nucleated cell counts. Sequenced by immunoSEQ multiplex PCR; TCRdb stores in-frame clones only, minus some. V, J and clone size are those of that table, while D and trimming were read from the DNA. The sample shows over 65,000 clones, approximately 80% of them seen only once. The sequence derives from an elderly man with active COVID-19. Source material: peripheral blood.

The CDR3 region is CASSQGLGTGTDTQYF. The CDR3, as DNA: TGTGCCAGCAGCCAAGGTCTCGGAACAGGCACAGATACGCAGTATTTT. This chain links TRBV14 with TRBJ2-3, with D unresolved. Germline V gene data show CDR1 as SGHDN and CDR2 as FVKESK. V was clipped by 1 base and J by 1 base, with 12 bases between them. There are 16 residues in the CDR3.